One and the same sample provided the 23 T cell receptor beta chains below, sequenced in a study of control samples from healthy donors and cancer patients. The protocol was immunoSEQ multiplex PCR, while the TCRdb copy is restricted to in-frame clones and leaves out a portion. The sample shows more than 85,000 clones, around nine tenths of them seen only once. Sequenced: blood. The source is a woman aged 45 to 65 in good health.

The chain has TRBV18 and TRBJ2-7, with a possible D match to TRBD1 (6 bases). This CDR3 has 13 residues. Trimming stripped 8 bases from V and 3 bases from J, with 14 bases between. Germline V CDR1 and CDR2: KGHSH, LQKENI. CDR3 nucleotide sequence: TGTGCCAGCCCCCGTGGGACATTCTACGAGCAGTACGTC. Encoded protein: CASPRGTFYEQYV.

The genes are TRBV15 and TRBJ2-1; 9 bases are a match to TRBD2. This CDR3 is 16 amino acids long. Germline-derived CDR1 and CDR2 are LNHNV and YYDKDF (reference sequence). The J segment lost 5 bases and the V segment lost 0 bases, leaving 5 bases of the junction unmatched. The CDR3 loop reads CATSRDGGLANNEQFF. DNA for the CDR3: TGTGCCACCAGCAGAGATGGGGGACTAGCTAACAATGAGCAGTTCTTC.

In the case of this clone: The limits of the CDR3 on the DNA are not certain, so only TCRdb's listed CDR3 is given. The chain links TRBV12-5 to TRBJ2-3; TRBD1 is taken as the D call from the table, unchecked against the DNA. The CDR3 is 16 amino acids long, termini counted. In germline, CDR1 is LGHNT, CDR2 FRNRAP. This chain's CDR3 is CASGLGMGALGDTQYF.

This sequence joins TRBV18 and TRBJ1-6; tentatively, D is TRBD1 (5 bases). The V and J ends lost 0 bases and 7 bases respectively, with 13 bases between them. Germline CDR1 reads KGHSH; CDR2 reads LQKENI. This CDR3 has 16 residues. CDR3 sequence: CASSPPWGRDNSPLHF. The CDR3 coding sequence is TGTGCCAGCTCACCACCTTGGGGCAGGGACAATTCACCCCTCCACTTT.

The CDR3 coding sequence is TGTGCCTGGAGAAAAAACTACGAGCAGTACTTC. As protein: CAWRKNYEQYF. The V and J genes are TRBV30 and TRBJ2-7; no definite D call. With 3 bases removed from V and 3 bases from J, the gap between germline ends came to 6 bases. CDR1 and CDR2 from the germline V gene are GTSNPN and SVGIG (reference sequence). CDR3 size: 11 residues.

The chain employs TRBV19 and TRBJ1-4; no reliable D call. Trimming shortened V by 6 bases and J by 2 bases, and 1 base separated the two germline ends. Looked up from germline, CDR1 is LNHDA and CDR2 is SQIVND (reference sequence). The CDR3 spans 11 residues. The CDR3 reads CASRTNEKLFF. CDR3 nucleotides: TGTGCCAGTAGGACTAATGAAAAACTGTTTTTT.

The chain joins TRBV6-6 to TRBJ1-5; D call uncertain. The CDR3 totals 13 residues. V was shortened by 8 bases and J by 6 bases, with 14 bases between the two germline ends. CDR1 is MNHNY, CDR2 SVGAGI, per germline (reference sequence). CDR3: CASAGVAGQPQHF. CDR3 bases: TGTGCCAGCGCCGGGGTCGCAGGTCAGCCCCAGCATTTT.

The chain recombines TRBV25-1 with TRBJ2-1, with a tentative D call TRBD2 (5 bases). The CDR3 contains 14 residues. CDR1 is MGHDK, CDR2 SYGVNS, per germline. The V end lost 5 bases, the J end lost 8 bases, and 16 bases lay between the germline ends. CDR3 nucleotide sequence: TGTGCCAGCAGTCCTTTTCCACTTAGCGATGAGCAGTTCTTC. As protein: CASSPFPLSDEQFF.

The chain is built from TRBV29-1 and TRBJ1-4; D not certain. Between the trimmed V and J ends, which lost 4 bases and 5 bases, there was a span of 11 bases. This CDR3 spans 13 amino acids. CDR1 is SQVTM, CDR2 ANQGSEA, per germline. The CDR3 DNA is TGCAGCGTTGTGGGTCAGGAAAATGAAAAACTGTTTTTT. Its translation: CSVVGQENEKLFF.

Comments on this clone: At the DNA level, this CDR3 is encoded by other sequences in the same sample as well. The chain joins TRBV5-4 to TRBJ1-5; a weak D match, TRBD1 (5 bases). Looked up from germline, CDR1 is SGHNT and CDR2 is YYREEE (reference sequence). The CDR3 spans 14 residues. Trimming stripped 0 bases from V and 1 base from J, with 5 bases between. CDR3: CASSLGGSNQPQHF. The CDR3 nucleotides read TGTGCCAGCAGCTTGGGGGGCAGCAATCAGCCCCAGCATTTT.

The rearrangement uses TRBV10-3 and TRBJ1-2; 11 nucleotides align to TRBD1. This CDR3 spans 16 amino acids. Trimming removed 7 bases from V and 3 bases from J; junction bases left unmatched: 10. Per germline, CDR1 ENHRY and CDR2 SYGVKD. The CDR3, as DNA: TGTGCCATCAAAGGGACAGGGGGTGTAGGTTACTATGGCTACACCTTC. This encodes CAIKGTGGVGYYGYTF.

The V call is TRBV6-2 or TRBV6-3, the J call TRBJ2-5; a weak D match, TRBD1 (6 bases). V lost 3 bases and J lost 5, with 13 bases in between. From germline, CDR1 is MNHEY and CDR2 SVGEGT. The CDR3 has 14 residues. CDR3 bases: TGTGCCAGCAGTTATGTGGGGGCCCAGGAGACCCAGTACTTC. It encodes CASSYVGAQETQYF.

This chain links TRBV18 with TRBJ2-5; D is undetermined. Trimming took off 6 bases at V and 2 bases at J, with 19 bases between the two ends. Germline CDR1 KGHSH, CDR2 LQKENI. The CDR3 totals 16 residues. This CDR3 is CASSRMGPGKQETQYF. The CDR3 nucleotides read TGTGCCAGCTCCCGAATGGGCCCAGGAAAACAAGAGACCCAGTACTTC.

This chain links TRBV6-2 or TRBV6-3 with TRBJ1-2; maybe TRBD1 (5 bases). Germline CDR1 and CDR2: MNHEY and SVGEGT. V was cut by 0 bases and J by 4 bases, with 9 bases left in between. This CDR3 is built from 14 residues. CDR3 residues: CASSYSRGTYGYTF. CDR3 DNA: TGTGCCAGCAGTTACTCGAGGGGTACCTATGGCTACACCTTC.

The J gene is TRBJ1-1, the V gene TRBV5-5; TRBD1 aligns across 7 bases. CDR1 and CDR2 from the germline V gene are SGHKS and YYEKEE (reference sequence). This CDR3 spans 17 amino acids. The V segment lost 3 bases and the J segment 4 bases; nucleotides outside the gene matches: 15. The CDR3 DNA follows: TGTGCCAGCAGCTCCACTCCTAGACAGGGTGGTGGCACTGAAGCTTTCTTT. This encodes CASSSTPRQGGGTEAFF.

The V and J genes are TRBV7-2 and TRBJ2-2; TRBD2 matches at 7 bases. The CDR3 loop spans 15 amino acids. Trimming removed 5 bases from V and 4 bases from J; junction bases left unmatched: 7. CDR1 SGHTA and CDR2 FQGNSA come from the germline V gene. CDR3 nucleotides: TGTGCCAGCAGCCCCTATGGCGGGGGCACCGGGGAGCTGTTTTTT. Encoded protein: CASSPYGGGTGELFF.

This chain joins TRBV7-8 and TRBJ1-1, with D hard to call. The CDR3 runs to 14 residues. Germline CDR1 and CDR2: SGHVS and FQNEAQ. V gave up 2 bases and J gave up 0 bases, with 7 bases separating them. DNA for the CDR3: TGTGCCAGCAGCTTAAAACGGTTGAACACTGAAGCTTTCTTT. This sequence encodes CASSLKRLNTEAFF.

This clone was recorded only once. This rearrangement joins TRBV19 to TRBJ1-4; 9 bases fit TRBD1. The CDR3 is 17 residues long. Trimming at V came to 0 bases and at J to 8 bases, leaving 10 bases not matched to a gene. Per the germline V gene, CDR1 is LNHDA and CDR2 is SQIVND (reference sequence). In DNA form, the CDR3 reads TGTGCCAGTAGTATAGACGATTTGGGACAGGGAGGAGAAAAACTGTTTTTT. Translating gives CASSIDDLGQGGEKLFF. Based on the CDR3 plus reference TRBV19 and TRBJ1-4, the full variable domain is DGGITQSPKYLFRKEGQNVTLSCEQNLNHDAMYWYRQDPGQGLRLIYYSQIVNDFQKGDIAEGYSVSREKKESFPLTVTSAQKNPTAFYLCASSIDDLGQGGEKLFFGSGTQLSVL.

V gene TRBV30 combines with J gene TRBJ2-3, with TRBD2 identical over 16 bases. V trimming: 3 bases; J trimming: 8 bases; junction bases outside the gene matches: 8. CDR1 is GTSNPN, CDR2 SVGIG, per germline (reference sequence). The CDR3 length is 16 residues. The CDR3 DNA reads as TGTGCCTGGAGCAGGGGACTAGCGGGGGGGCCGGTTACGCAGTATTTT. Translated, it gives CAWSRGLAGGPVTQYF.

This sequence joins TRBV6-5 and TRBJ2-3; 8 nucleotides match TRBD2. The ends lost 7 bases at V and 3 bases at J; junction bases unmatched: 9. The CDR3 runs 15 residues. Germline CDR1 MNHEY, CDR2 SVGAGI. CDR3: CASIPNGGGTDTQYF. DNA for the CDR3: TGTGCCAGCATCCCCAATGGCGGGGGGACAGATACGCAGTATTTT.

The rearrangement uses TRBV6-1 and TRBJ1-2; no clear D. CDR1 MNHNS and CDR2 SASEGT come from the germline V gene. Trimming removed 4 bases at V and 5 bases at J, with 26 bases between. This CDR3 is built from 18 residues. CDR3 DNA: TGTGCCAGCAGTGGTCCGGATCAGACGGGTCCGTACCGTTATGGCTACACCTTC. Its protein is CASSGPDQTGPYRYGYTF.

The V gene is TRBV6-2 or TRBV6-3, the J gene TRBJ2-3; 8 bases map to TRBD2. Losses at the gene ends were 2 bases for V and 4 bases for J; bases not matched to a gene: 11. The CDR3 contains 17 residues. Germline V lookup: CDR1 MNHEY, CDR2 SVGEGT. Written as DNA, the CDR3 is TGTGCCAGCAGTTACGGCGTTGGGAGCGGGAGAGCAGATACGCAGTATTTT. Amino acids: CASSYGVGSGRADTQYF.

The chain employs TRBV30 and TRBJ2-2; D remains ambiguous. CDR3 length equals 12 residues. V shed 5 bases and J shed 6 bases, with 10 bases lying between them. Looked up from germline, CDR1 is GTSNPN and CDR2 is SVGIG (reference sequence). The DNA for the CDR3 is TGTGCCTGGTCTGATGATCCCGGGGAGCTGTTTTTT. Its protein is CAWSDDPGELFF.